This entry describes one T cell receptor (beta chain). It has no known antigen specificity. One base away there is no much larger clone; base qualities are not given. The source of the sample is a study of cytomegalovirus exposure and HLA in healthy donors (dated by TCRdb to 2017 to 2019). General notes on the study: According to a later analysis, the approximately 130 validation repertoires were produced on the same platform as the 600 to 850 repertoires of the first cohort. High-throughput TCR immunosequencing, statistical association of individual TCRs with disease status, and machine learning were combined to predict cytomegalovirus infection status. Besides the first cohort of approximately 670 subjects, a separate validation cohort made up of about 120 different subjects was used. The study was designed to test whether signatures of past pathogen exposure could be identified by cataloging public T cell receptors. The investigation overall reported the following: The study listed around 160 TCR beta chains as associated with cytomegalovirus. Across donors, most TCR sequences were observed very rarely, whereas some public TCRs were present in many individuals. In a later analysis, TCRs clustered in the first cohort were found to also tend to co-occur in the 130 or so validation repertoires, with approximately 93% of cluster scores above 0. All 120 repertoires were used to score co-occurrence in the validation cohort in a later analysis, because that analysis had no HLA typing for the cohort. In both the original and validation cohorts, the classifier was reported to diagnose cytomegalovirus status with high specificity and sensitivity. Three of the identified cytomegalovirus-associated TCR beta chains were confirmed in vitro to be specific for cytomegalovirus antigens. The authors suggested that the approach could potentially be generalized to other disease states and immunological phenotypes.

Donors formed part of the validation cohort, which comprised about 130 subjects and was distinct from the first cohort of roughly 600 subjects. Trimming at the junction amounts to 1 base on V and 0 bases on J, and the germline ends lie 9 bases apart. The CDR3 numbers 15 residues from cysteine through phenylalanine. The DNA shown is the 45-base CDR3, in frame from base 1. The germline V gene yields SGHTA for CDR1 and FQGNSA for CDR2. Libraries came from the immunoSEQ multiplex PCR assay. Regarding the original processing steps: A statistical classification framework was built for diagnosing cytomegalovirus status from the catalog of TCR beta chain sequences. TCRdb re-hosts the immuneACCESS table, in-frame sequences only. Its copies lack some clones; in the studies checked, an unresolved V gene accounts for under half of them, and the cause for the rest is not known. That table supplies the V and J calls and clone size; D and trimming were determined from the DNA. The sample contains about 240,000 clones, around 88% of them found a single time. The ten biggest clones cover 0.95% to 1.5% of the sample.

The chain was built from TRBV7-2 and TRBJ2-5; TRBD2 is a possible D gene, resting on 5 matching bases. The sequence came from a woman in her twenties or thirties in good health and CMV-seropositive. Material for sequencing was PBMCs. This receptor has the CDR3 CASSLVAGYQETQYF. DNA sequence: TGTGCCAGCAGCTTAGTGGCGGGCTACCAAGAGACCCAGTACTTC.